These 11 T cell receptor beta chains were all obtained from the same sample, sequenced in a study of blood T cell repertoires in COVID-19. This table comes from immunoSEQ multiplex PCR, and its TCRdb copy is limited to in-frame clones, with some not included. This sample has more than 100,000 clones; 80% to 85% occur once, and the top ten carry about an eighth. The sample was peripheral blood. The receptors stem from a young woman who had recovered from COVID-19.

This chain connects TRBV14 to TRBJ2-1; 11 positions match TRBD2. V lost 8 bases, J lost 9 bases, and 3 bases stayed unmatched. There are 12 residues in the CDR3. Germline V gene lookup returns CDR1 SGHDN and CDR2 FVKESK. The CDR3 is CASRLAGTEQFF. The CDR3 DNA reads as TGTGCCAGCCGACTAGCGGGAACTGAGCAGTTCTTC.

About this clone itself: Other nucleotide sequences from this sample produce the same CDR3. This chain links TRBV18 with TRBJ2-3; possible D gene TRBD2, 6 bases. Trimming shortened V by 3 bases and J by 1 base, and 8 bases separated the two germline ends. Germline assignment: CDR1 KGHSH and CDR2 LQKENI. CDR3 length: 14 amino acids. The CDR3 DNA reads TGTGCCAGCTCACCTTCGGGGGGCACAGATACGCAGTATTTT. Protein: CASSPSGGTDTQYF.

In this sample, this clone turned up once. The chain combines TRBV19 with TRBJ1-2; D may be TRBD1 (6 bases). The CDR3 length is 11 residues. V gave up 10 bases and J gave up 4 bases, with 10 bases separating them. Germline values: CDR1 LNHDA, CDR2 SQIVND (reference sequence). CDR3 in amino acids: CATGDIYGYTF. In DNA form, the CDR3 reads TGTGCCACCGGGGACATCTATGGCTACACCTTC.

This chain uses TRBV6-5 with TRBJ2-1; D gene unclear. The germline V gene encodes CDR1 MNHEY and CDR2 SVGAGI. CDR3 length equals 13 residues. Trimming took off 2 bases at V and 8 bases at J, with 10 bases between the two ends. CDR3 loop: CASSYTLYDEQFF. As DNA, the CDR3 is TGTGCCAGCAGTTACACACTATATGATGAGCAGTTCTTC.

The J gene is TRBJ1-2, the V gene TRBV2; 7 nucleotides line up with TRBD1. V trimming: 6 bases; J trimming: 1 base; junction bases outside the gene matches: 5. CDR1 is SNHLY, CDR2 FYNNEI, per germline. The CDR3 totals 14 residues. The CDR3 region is CASSRDRNNYGYTF. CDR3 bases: TGTGCCAGCAGCCGGGACAGAAATAACTATGGCTACACCTTC.

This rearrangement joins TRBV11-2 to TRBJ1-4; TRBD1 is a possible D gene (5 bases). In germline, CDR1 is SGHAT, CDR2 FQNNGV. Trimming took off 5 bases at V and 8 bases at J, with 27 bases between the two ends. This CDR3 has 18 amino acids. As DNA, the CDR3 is TGTGCCAGCAGCCAGGGCCCCTACCGGGGGTCAAAAGGCGAAAAACTGTTTTTT. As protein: CASSQGPYRGSKGEKLFF.

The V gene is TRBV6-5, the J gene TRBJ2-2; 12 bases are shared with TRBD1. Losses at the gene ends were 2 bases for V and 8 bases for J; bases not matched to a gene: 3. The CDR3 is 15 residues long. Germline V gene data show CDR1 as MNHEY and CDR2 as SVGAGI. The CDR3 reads CASSYGTGGVGELFF. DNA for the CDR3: TGTGCCAGCAGTTACGGGACAGGGGGCGTGGGGGAGCTGTTTTTT.

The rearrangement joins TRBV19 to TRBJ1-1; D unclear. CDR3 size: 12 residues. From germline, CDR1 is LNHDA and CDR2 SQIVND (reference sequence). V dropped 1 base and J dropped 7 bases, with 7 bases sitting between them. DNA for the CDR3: TGTGCCAGTAGTATAGGAACAAATGAAGCTTTCTTT. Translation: CASSIGTNEAFF.

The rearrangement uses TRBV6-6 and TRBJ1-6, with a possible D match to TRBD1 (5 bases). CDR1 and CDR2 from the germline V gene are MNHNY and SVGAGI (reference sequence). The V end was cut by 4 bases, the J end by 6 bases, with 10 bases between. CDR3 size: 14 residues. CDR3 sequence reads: CASSLEGTNSPLHF. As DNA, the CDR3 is TGTGCCAGCAGTTTGGAGGGGACTAATTCACCCCTCCACTTT.

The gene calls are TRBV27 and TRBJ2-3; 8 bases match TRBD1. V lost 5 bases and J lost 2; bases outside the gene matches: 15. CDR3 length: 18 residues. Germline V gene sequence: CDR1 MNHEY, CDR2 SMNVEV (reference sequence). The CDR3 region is CASSLLPARDRFTDTQYF. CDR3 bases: TGTGCCAGCAGTCTCCTCCCCGCCCGGGACAGGTTCACAGATACGCAGTATTTT.

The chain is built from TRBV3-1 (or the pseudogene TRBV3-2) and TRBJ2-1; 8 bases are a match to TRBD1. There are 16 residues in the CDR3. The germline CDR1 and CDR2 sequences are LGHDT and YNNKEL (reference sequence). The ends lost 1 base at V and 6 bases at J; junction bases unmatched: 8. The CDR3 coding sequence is TGTGCCAGCAGCCAAGGGGTGGGCAGGGGGCGCAATGAGCAGTTCTTC. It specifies CASSQGVGRGRNEQFF.